A single sample is the source of the 10 T cell receptor beta chains below, sequenced in a study of cytomegalovirus exposure and HLA in healthy donors. The PCR used 60 Vbeta and 13 Jbeta primers. Here immunoSEQ multiplex PCR was the method, and the copy in TCRdb shows in-frame clones only, minus some. Among approximately 140,000 clones listed, approximately 80% were seen once. Sequenced input: PBMCs. Receptors originate from a woman aged 18-29 years in good health and CMV-seronegative.

This chain links TRBV19 with TRBJ2-7; D call uncertain. Germline assignment: CDR1 LNHDA and CDR2 SQIVND (reference sequence). Trimming took off 4 bases at V and 4 bases at J, with 8 bases between the two ends. The CDR3 runs 12 residues. The CDR3 DNA reads TGTGCCAGTAGTACCCAGGATTACGAGCAGTACTTC. Protein: CASSTQDYEQYF. Complete variable domain (other parts from reference TRBV19 and TRBJ2-7): DGGITQSPKYLFRKEGQNVTLSCEQNLNHDAMYWYRQDPGQGLRLIYYSQIVNDFQKGDIAEGYSVSREKKESFPLTVTSAQKNPTAFYLCASSTQDYEQYFGPGTRLTVT.

A remark on this clone: The same CDR3 arises from other DNA sequences in this sample as well. The CDR3 DNA is TGTGCCAGCAGTACCCAGAGGGGGATGGCCGAAGCTTTCTTT. It translates to CASSTQRGMAEAFF. The chain is built from TRBV6-5 and TRBJ1-1, with D maybe TRBD1 (6 bases). Germline CDR1 MNHEY, CDR2 SVGAGI. The length of the CDR3 is 14 residues. The V gene lost 5 bases and the J gene lost 8 bases, with 18 bases spanning the gap.

V usage is TRBV6-1 and J usage is TRBJ1-5; D unclear. V was shortened by 6 bases and J by 3 bases, with 15 bases between the two germline ends. Germline CDR1 MNHNS, CDR2 SASEGT. The CDR3 consists of 15 residues. CDR3 DNA: TGTGCCAGCAGCTACAGTGTGTTCTCCAATCAGCCCCAGCATTTT. As protein: CASSYSVFSNQPQHF.

The chain recombines TRBV9 with TRBJ1-1; possibly TRBD1 for D (6 bases). From germline, CDR1 is SGDLS and CDR2 YYNGEE. V shed 0 bases and J shed 1 base, with 10 bases lying between them. CDR3 length: 15 amino acids. As DNA, the CDR3 is TGTGCCAGCAGCGTAGACACAGGGACGAACACTGAAGCTTTCTTT. This gives the protein CASSVDTGTNTEAFF.

This chain links TRBV2 with TRBJ2-7; D might be TRBD2 (6 bases). Germline V gene lookup returns CDR1 SNHLY and CDR2 FYNNEI. Trimming left V 7 bases short and J 7 bases short, with 14 bases between. The CDR3 has 12 residues. CDR3 sequence: CASIGGLEEQYF. In nucleotides, the CDR3 is TGTGCCAGCATTGGGGGACTTGAGGAGCAGTACTTC.

This clone was seen only once. J is TRBJ2-5 and V is TRBV4-1; 11 bases match TRBD1. V lost 7 bases to trimming and J lost 5 bases; unmatched junction nucleotides: 9. Looked up from germline, CDR1 is MGHRA and CDR2 is YSYEKL. This CDR3 region has 15 residues. Here the CDR3 DNA reads TGCGCCAGCAAGGACAGGGGGCGGTCCGGGGAGACCCAGTACTTC. Translating it yields CASKDRGRSGETQYF.

The chain joins TRBV19 to TRBJ2-3; 10 positions agree with TRBD2. This CDR3 has 14 amino acids. The J segment lost 7 bases and the V segment lost 7 bases, leaving 8 bases of the junction unmatched. Germline V gives CDR1 LNHDA, CDR2 SQIVND (reference sequence). The CDR3 DNA is TGTGCCAGTACCATTAGCGGGAGGACGAATACGCAGTATTTT. This translates into CASTISGRTNTQYF.

This chain uses TRBV30 with TRBJ1-5; tentative D call: TRBD1 (5 bases). The CDR3 has 13 amino acids. Germline V gives CDR1 GTSNPN, CDR2 SVGIG (reference sequence). V dropped 5 bases and J dropped 4 bases, with 12 bases sitting between them. The CDR3 DNA reads as TGTGCCTGGGCCGGGACTCATAATCAGCCCCAGCATTTT. It specifies CAWAGTHNQPQHF.

V is TRBV5-1 and J is TRBJ2-7; 7 nucleotides agree with TRBD1. V trimming: 3 bases; J trimming: 3 bases; junction bases outside the gene matches: 12. The CDR3 runs 16 residues. Germline CDR1 reads SGHRS; CDR2 reads YFSETQ. The CDR3 reads CASSWRTGEGGYEQYF. In nucleotides, the CDR3 is TGCGCCAGCAGCTGGCGAACAGGGGAAGGGGGCTACGAGCAGTACTTC.

CDR3: CASSYSSFQPQHF. In DNA form, the CDR3 reads TGTGCCAGCAGTTACTCCTCCTTCCAGCCCCAGCATTTT. The genes are TRBV6-5 and TRBJ1-5, with D uncertain. Trimming shortened V by 0 bases and J by 7 bases, and 7 bases separated the two germline ends. Germline CDR1 is MNHEY and CDR2 is SVGAGI. The CDR3 runs 13 residues.